This T cell receptor beta chain stems from a study of neurological immune-mediated disorders. Study-wide results and caveats: The absence of shared CDR3 amino acid sequences among expanded clones across subjects suggests private repertoires in all groups.

Synthesis of cDNA used 5'RACE (with 10-nucleotide random UMIs). TCRdb ran MiXCR on the 5' RACE reads and lists one entry per CDR3 protein. The sample has 71,000 or so distinct CDR3 sequences, approximately 14% seen once. To note about this clonotype: What it binds is unknown.

Time point reported: longitudinal time-point 1 (baseline). Libraries used 2 million unsorted PBMCs kept frozen in RNAlater. The germline V and J ends were trimmed by 6 bases and 5 bases, with 11 bases remaining between them. Germline CDR1 and CDR2: DFQATT and SNEGSKA (reference sequence). The CDR3 has 12 amino acids. This chain connects TRBV20-1 to TRBJ2-1; D is uncertain. The specimen sequenced was PBMCs. This clonotype was sampled from a female donor with HTLV-1-associated myelopathy (HAM/TSP). The CDR3 is CSARTVHNEQFF. Here the CDR3 DNA reads TGCAGTGCCCGGACGGTGCACAATGAGCAGTTCTTC.